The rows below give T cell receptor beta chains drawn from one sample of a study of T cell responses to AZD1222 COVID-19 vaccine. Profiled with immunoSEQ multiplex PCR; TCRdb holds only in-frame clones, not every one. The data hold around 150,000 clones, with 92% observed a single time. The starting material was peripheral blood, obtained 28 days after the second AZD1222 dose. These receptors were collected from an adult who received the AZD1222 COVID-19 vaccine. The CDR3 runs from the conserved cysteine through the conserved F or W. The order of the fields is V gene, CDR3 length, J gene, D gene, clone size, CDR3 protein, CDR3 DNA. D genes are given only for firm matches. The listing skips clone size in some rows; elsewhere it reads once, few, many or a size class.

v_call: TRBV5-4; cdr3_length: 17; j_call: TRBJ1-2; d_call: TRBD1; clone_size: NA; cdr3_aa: CASSPGGGPNAGVGYTF; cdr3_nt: TGTGCCAGCAGCCCAGGGGGGGGCCCAAATGCGGGCGTTGGCTACACCTTC
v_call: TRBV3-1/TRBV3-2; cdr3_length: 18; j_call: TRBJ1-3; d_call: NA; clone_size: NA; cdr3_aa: CASSQDVQGDLSGNTIYF; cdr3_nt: TGTGCCAGCAGCCAAGACGTTCAGGGAGACTTGTCTGGAAACACCATATATTTT
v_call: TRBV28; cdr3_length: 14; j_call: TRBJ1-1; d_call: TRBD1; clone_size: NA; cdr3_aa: CASSTGQGGSEAFF; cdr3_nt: TGTGCCAGCAGTACCGGACAGGGGGGTTCTGAAGCTTTCTTT
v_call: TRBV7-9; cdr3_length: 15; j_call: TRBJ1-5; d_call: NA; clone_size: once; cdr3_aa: CASSLDDSSGQPQHF; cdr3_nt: TGTGCCAGCAGCTTAGACGACAGCTCCGGTCAGCCCCAGCATTTT
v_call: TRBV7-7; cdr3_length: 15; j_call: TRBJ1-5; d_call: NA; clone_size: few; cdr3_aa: CASSLRVPYYQPQHF; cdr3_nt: TGTGCCAGCAGCTTGAGGGTTCCGTATTATCAGCCCCAGCATTTT
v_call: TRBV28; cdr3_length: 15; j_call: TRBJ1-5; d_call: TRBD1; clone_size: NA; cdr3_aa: CASSRQGGRNQPQHF; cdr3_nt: TGTGCCAGCAGTCGACAGGGAGGGAGGAATCAGCCCCAGCATTTT
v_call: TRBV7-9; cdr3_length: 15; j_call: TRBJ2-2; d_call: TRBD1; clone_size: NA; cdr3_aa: CASSSRQGNTGELFF; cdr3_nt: TGTGCCAGCAGCAGCAGACAGGGGAACACCGGGGAGCTGTTTTTT
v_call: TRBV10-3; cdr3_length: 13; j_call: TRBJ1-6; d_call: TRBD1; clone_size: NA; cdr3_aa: CAIRGTDNSPLHF; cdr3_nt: TGTGCCATCAGGGGGACAGATAATTCACCCCTCCACTTT
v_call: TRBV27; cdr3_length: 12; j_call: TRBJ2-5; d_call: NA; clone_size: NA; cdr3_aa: CASRPNRETQYF; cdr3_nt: TGTGCCAGCCGACCTAATAGGGAGACCCAGTACTTC
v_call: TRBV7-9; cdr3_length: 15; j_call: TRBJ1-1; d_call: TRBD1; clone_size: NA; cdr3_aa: CASSSWTGANTEAFF; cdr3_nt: TGTGCCAGCAGCTCTTGGACAGGGGCGAACACTGAAGCTTTCTTT
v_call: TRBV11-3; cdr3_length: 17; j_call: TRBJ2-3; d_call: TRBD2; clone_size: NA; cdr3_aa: CASSLGLAGLGTDTQYF; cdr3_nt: TGTGCCAGCAGCTTAGGACTAGCGGGATTAGGCACAGATACGCAGTATTTT
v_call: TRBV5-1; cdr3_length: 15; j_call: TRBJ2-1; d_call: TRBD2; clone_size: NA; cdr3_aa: CASSLTSGIPNEQFF; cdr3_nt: TGCGCCAGCAGCTTGACTAGCGGTATCCCCAATGAGCAGTTCTTC
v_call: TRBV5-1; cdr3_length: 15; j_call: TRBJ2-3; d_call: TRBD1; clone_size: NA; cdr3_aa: CASSLRDRVGDTQYF; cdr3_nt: TGCGCCAGCAGCCTCCGGGACAGGGTAGGAGATACGCAGTATTTT
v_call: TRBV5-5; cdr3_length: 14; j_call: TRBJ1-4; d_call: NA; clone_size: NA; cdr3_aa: CASSPRGVGEKLFF; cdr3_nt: TGTGCCAGCAGCCCACGGGGCGTTGGAGAAAAACTGTTTTTT
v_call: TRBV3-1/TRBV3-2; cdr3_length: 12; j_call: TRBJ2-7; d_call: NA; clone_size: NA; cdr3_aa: CASSQDTYEQYF; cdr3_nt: TGTGCCAGCAGCCAAGATACGTACGAGCAGTACTTC
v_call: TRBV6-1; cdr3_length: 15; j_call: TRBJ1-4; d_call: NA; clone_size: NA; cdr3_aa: CASSEVKTSGEKLFF; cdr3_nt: TGTGCCAGCAGTGAAGTAAAGACATCCGGGGAAAAACTGTTTTTT
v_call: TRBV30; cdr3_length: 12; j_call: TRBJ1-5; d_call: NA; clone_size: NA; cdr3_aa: CAWSKVNQPQHF; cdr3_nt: TGTGCCTGGAGCAAGGTGAATCAGCCCCAGCATTTT
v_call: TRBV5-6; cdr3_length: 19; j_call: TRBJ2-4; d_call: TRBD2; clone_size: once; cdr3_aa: CASRLGLRGGPIAKNIQYF; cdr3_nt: TGTGCCAGCCGCTTGGGGCTTCGGGGGGGGCCCATAGCCAAAAACATTCAGTACTTC
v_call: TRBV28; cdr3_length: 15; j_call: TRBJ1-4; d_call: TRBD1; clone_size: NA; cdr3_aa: CASRLAGQGNEKLFF; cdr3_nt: TGTGCCAGCAGGTTAGCCGGACAGGGGAATGAAAAACTGTTTTTT
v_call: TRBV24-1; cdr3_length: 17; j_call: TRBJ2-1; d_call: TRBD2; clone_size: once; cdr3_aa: CATGESSSGSFYNEQFF; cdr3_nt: TGTGCCACCGGAGAATCAAGTAGCGGGAGTTTCTACAATGAGCAGTTCTTC
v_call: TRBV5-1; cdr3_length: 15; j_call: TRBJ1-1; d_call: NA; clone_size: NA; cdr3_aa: CASSPLENGRTEAFF; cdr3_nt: TGCGCCAGCAGCCCACTTGAGAACGGACGCACTGAAGCTTTCTTT
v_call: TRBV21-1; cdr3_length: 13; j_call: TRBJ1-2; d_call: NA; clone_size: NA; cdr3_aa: CASSGQGDGGYTF; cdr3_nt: TGTGCCAGCAGCGGACAGGGAGATGGTGGCTACACCTTC
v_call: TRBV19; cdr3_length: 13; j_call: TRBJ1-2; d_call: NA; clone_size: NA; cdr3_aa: CASSIRQGNGYTF; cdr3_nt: TGTGCCAGTAGTATTCGGCAGGGCAACGGCTACACCTTC
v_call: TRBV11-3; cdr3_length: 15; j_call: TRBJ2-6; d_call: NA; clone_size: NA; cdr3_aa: CASSFEHSGANVLTF; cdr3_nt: TGTGCCAGCAGCTTTGAACACTCTGGGGCCAACGTCCTGACTTTC
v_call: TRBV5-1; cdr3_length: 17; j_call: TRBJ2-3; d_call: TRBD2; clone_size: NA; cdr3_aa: CASSSGTSGVPVDTQYF; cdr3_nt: TGCGCCAGCAGCTCCGGGACTAGCGGGGTCCCAGTAGATACGCAGTATTTT
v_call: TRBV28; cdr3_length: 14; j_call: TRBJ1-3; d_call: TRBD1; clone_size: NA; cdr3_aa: CASSRTGDGNTIYF; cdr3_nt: TGTGCCAGCAGTCGGACAGGGGATGGAAACACCATATATTTT
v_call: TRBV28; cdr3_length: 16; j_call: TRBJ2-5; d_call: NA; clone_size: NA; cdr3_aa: CASSPLRGGYQETQYF; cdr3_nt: TGTGCCAGCAGTCCCCTAAGGGGGGGCTACCAAGAGACCCAGTACTTC
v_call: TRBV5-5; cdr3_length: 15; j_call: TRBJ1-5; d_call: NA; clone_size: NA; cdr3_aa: CASSQEGTGRQPQHF; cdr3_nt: TGTGCCAGCAGCCAGGAGGGGACGGGGAGGCAGCCCCAGCATTTT
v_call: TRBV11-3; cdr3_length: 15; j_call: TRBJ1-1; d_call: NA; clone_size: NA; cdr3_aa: CASTQSGDPNTEAFF; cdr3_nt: TGTGCCAGCACCCAATCAGGGGACCCTAACACTGAAGCTTTCTTT
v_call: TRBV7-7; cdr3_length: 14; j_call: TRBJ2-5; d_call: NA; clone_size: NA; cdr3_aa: CASSFAGAGETQYF; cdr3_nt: TGTGCTAGCAGCTTTGCAGGGGCGGGAGAGACCCAGTACTTC
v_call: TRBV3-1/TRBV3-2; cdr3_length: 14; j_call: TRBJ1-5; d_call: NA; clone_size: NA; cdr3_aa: CASSPRDSNQPQHF; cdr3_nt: TGTGCCAGCAGCCCCCGGGACAGCAATCAGCCCCAGCATTTT
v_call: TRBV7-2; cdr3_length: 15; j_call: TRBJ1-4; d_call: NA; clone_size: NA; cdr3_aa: CASSPHARENEKLFF; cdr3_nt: TGTGCCAGCAGCCCTCACGCCAGGGAAAATGAAAAACTGTTTTTT
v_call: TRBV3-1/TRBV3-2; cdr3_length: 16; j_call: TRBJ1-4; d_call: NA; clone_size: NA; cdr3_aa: CASSQGAGTRNEKLFF; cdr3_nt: TGTGCCAGCAGCCAAGGGGCAGGGACCCGTAATGAAAAACTGTTTTTT
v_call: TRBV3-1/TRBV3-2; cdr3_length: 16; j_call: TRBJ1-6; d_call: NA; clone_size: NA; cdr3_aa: CASSQDRSGEGSPLHF; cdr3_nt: TGTGCCAGCAGCCAAGATCGGTCAGGGGAAGGATCACCCCTCCACTTT
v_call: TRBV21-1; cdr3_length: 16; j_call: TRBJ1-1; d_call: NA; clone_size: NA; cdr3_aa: CASSEHKPLRNTEAFF; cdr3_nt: TGTGCCAGCAGCGAACACAAACCCCTTAGGAACACTGAAGCTTTCTTT
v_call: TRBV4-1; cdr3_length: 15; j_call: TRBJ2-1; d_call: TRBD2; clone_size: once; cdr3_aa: CASSQVLAGDYEQFF; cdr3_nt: TGCGCCAGCAGCCAAGTACTAGCGGGAGACTATGAGCAGTTCTTC
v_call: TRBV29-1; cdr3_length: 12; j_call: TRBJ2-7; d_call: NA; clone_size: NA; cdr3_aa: CSVVTYSYEQYF; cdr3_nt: TGCAGCGTCGTAACTTACTCCTACGAGCAGTACTTC